A selection of T cell receptor beta chains follows, all from one sample in a study of T cell responses to AZD1222 COVID-19 vaccine. TCRdb's copy holds only in-frame clones and misses some; the assay was immunoSEQ multiplex PCR. The sample contains 90,000 to 130,000 clones, about 94% of which appear only once. Sequenced material: peripheral blood, taken 28 days after the second AZD1222 dose. Receptors were obtained from an adult who received the AZD1222 COVID-19 vaccine. Both conserved end residues are part of each CDR3. D genes are given only for firm matches. The size entry is marked missing in some rows and otherwise reads once, few, many or a size class.

J gene | V gene | clone size | D gene | CDR3 DNA | CDR3 protein
TRBJ2-2 | TRBV9 | - | TRBD2 | TGTGCCAGCAGGTCAGCGGGAGGGGCTAGCGGGGAGCTGTTTTTT | CASRSAGGASGELFF
TRBJ1-1 | TRBV7-9 | once | - | TGTGCCAGCAGCCAGGAGGGGGAAAGTACTGAAGCTTTCTTT | CASSQEGESTEAFF
TRBJ2-1 | TRBV21-1 | - | - | TGTGCCAGCAGCAAATCGGAGACAGGGGAGATTTTTATCAATGAGCAGTTCTTC | CASSKSETGEIFINEQFF
TRBJ1-1 | TRBV7-8 | - | - | TGTGCCAGCAGCTTCTCTGTGATTGTGAACACTGAAGCTTTCTTT | CASSFSVIVNTEAFF
TRBJ2-1 | TRBV6-6 | - | - | TGTGCCAGCAGCAGGGCCAATGAGCAGTTCTTC | CASSRANEQFF
TRBJ1-2 | TRBV3-1/TRBV3-2 | - | - | TGTGCCAGCCGGGGTGGGTCATATGGCTACACCTTC | CASRGGSYGYTF
TRBJ1-2 | TRBV12-3/TRBV12-4 | - | - | TGTGCCAGCAGTTTCTCCAGGTTCTATGGCTACACCTTC | CASSFSRFYGYTF
TRBJ2-7 | TRBV21-1 | - | - | TGTGCCAAGGACAGTTCCTACGAGCAGTACTTC | CAKDSSYEQYF
TRBJ1-3 | TRBV5-1 | - | - | TGCGCCAGCACCTCATACAGCGCATCCTACTCTGGAAACACCATATATTTT | CASTSYSASYSGNTIYF
TRBJ1-5 | TRBV18 | once | - | TGTGCCAGCTCATCACAACCACCAGGGCCAGGGGCCCATCAGCCCCAGCATTTT | CASSSQPPGPGAHQPQHF
TRBJ1-1 | TRBV5-1 | - | - | TGCGCCAGCAGCGTGGGCCTAACTGAAGCTTTCTTT | CASSVGLTEAFF
TRBJ2-2 | TRBV7-2 | - | TRBD2 | TGTGCCAGCAGCTCCCCGAGGGGGACTAGCGGGAGCAGCGCCGGGGAGCTGTTTTTT | CASSSPRGTSGSSAGELFF
TRBJ2-1 | TRBV27 | - | - | TGTGCCAGCAGTTTAATGGGACGGAATGAGCAGTTCTTC | CASSLMGRNEQFF
TRBJ1-1 | TRBV7-9 | - | - | TGTGCCAGCAGAGGAGTGAACACTGAAGCTTTCTTT | CASRGVNTEAFF
TRBJ1-5 | TRBV18 | - | - | TGTGCCAGCTCTCCTCAATGGGTGGGGAAACAGCCCCAGCATTTT | CASSPQWVGKQPQHF
TRBJ2-7 | TRBV19 | - | - | TGTGCCAGTAGTATGGAGGCGGGGATGAGCTCCTACGAGCAGTACTTC | CASSMEAGMSSYEQYF
TRBJ2-2 | TRBV6-5 | - | - | TGTGCCAGCAGTTACTCGACAGGCCTGAACACCGGGGAGCTGTTTTTT | CASSYSTGLNTGELFF
TRBJ1-3 | TRBV7-9 | - | TRBD1 | TGTGCCAGCAGCTTACCAGGGGACAGGAGAAACACCATATATTTT | CASSLPGDRRNTIYF
TRBJ1-5 | TRBV19 | - | - | TGTGCCAGTAAATCTCAAGGGGATAGCAATCAGCCCCAGCATTTT | CASKSQGDSNQPQHF
TRBJ2-1 | TRBV6-1 | - | - | TGTGCCAGCAGTGAATGGGCGGTCTATGAGAATGAGCAGTTCTTC | CASSEWAVYENEQFF
TRBJ2-7 | TRBV6-1 | - | - | TGTGCCAGCAGTGATTTTCCTTTGGCGGGATCCTACGAGCAGTACTTC | CASSDFPLAGSYEQYF
TRBJ2-1 | TRBV19 | - | TRBD2 | TGTGCCAGTAGTAGGACTAGCGGGGGACAAAATGAGCAGTTCTTC | CASSRTSGGQNEQFF
TRBJ1-1 | TRBV5-1 | - | - | TGCGCCAGCGGCGCGGGGGCCATGAACACTGAAGCTTTCTTT | CASGAGAMNTEAFF
TRBJ1-1 | TRBV3-1/TRBV3-2 | - | - | TGTGCCAGCAGCCCCCTATTGGGAACTGAAGCTTTCTTT | CASSPLLGTEAFF
TRBJ1-1 | TRBV10-3 | few | - | TGTGCCATCAGTGAGGGCTGGAACACTGAAGCTTTCTTT | CAISEGWNTEAFF
TRBJ1-5 | TRBV19 | - | TRBD1 | TGTGCCACCCTCGGACAGGGGGGACAGCCCCAGCATTTT | CATLGQGGQPQHF
TRBJ1-5 | TRBV19 | - | - | TGTGCCAGTAGTCATGGGGTGGAGGGGCAGCCCCAGCATTTT | CASSHGVEGQPQHF
TRBJ2-7 | TRBV28 | - | - | TGTGCCAGCAGTTCTCCCGGAGGGGGGTCCTACGAGCAGTACTTC | CASSSPGGGSYEQYF
TRBJ1-1 | TRBV4-1 | - | - | TGCGCCAGCAGCTCCAGCGGAACCATGGGGGGTGAAGCTTTCTTT | CASSSSGTMGGEAFF
TRBJ2-1 | TRBV2 | - | TRBD2 | TGTGCCAGCAGCCCGGGCCTCTCGGGGGGTGAGCAGTTCTTC | CASSPGLSGGEQFF
TRBJ1-5 | TRBV11-2 | - | - | TGTGCCAGCAGCCCAATAGGGAGCAATCAGCCCCAGCATTTT | CASSPIGSNQPQHF
TRBJ1-1 | TRBV28 | - | - | TGTGCCAGCACTCCAGTGGGGACTGAAGCTTTCTTT | CASTPVGTEAFF
TRBJ2-1 | TRBV5-1 | once | - | TGCGCCAGCAGCTTGGTCACTAGCTATCCAGGGGATGAGCAGTTCTTC | CASSLVTSYPGDEQFF
TRBJ1-2 | TRBV21-1 | once | - | TGTGCCAGCAGCAAAGTTAGGGACAGGGGCGACGCTAACTATGGCTACACCTTC | CASSKVRDRGDANYGYTF
TRBJ2-5 | TRBV18 | - | - | TGTGCCAGCTCACCACCAGCGGAAACCGGGACCCAGTACTTC | CASSPPAETGTQYF
TRBJ1-2 | TRBV16 | - | - | TGTGCCAGCAGCTTACGGACAGCCGGCTACACCTTC | CASSLRTAGYTF
TRBJ1-1 | TRBV3-1/TRBV3-2 | few | - | TGTGCCAGCAGCCATGCGGGATTGAACACTGAAGCTTTCTTT | CASSHAGLNTEAFF
TRBJ1-3 | TRBV18 | - | TRBD1 | TGTGCCAGCTCACCAACGGGACAGGGGCTACCCTCTGGAAACACCATATATTTT | CASSPTGQGLPSGNTIYF
TRBJ2-1 | TRBV5-1 | - | TRBD2 | TGCGCCAGCAGCTTCAGACTAGCGGGGGACAATGAGCAGTTCTTC | CASSFRLAGDNEQFF
TRBJ2-5 | TRBV18 | - | - | TGTGCCAGCTCACCACCTAGACTGCCAGAGACCCAGTACTTC | CASSPPRLPETQYF
TRBJ1-6 | TRBV4-2 | - | TRBD1 | TGTGCCAGCAGCCAACCGCAGGGGGCGGTGGGTAATTCACCCCTCCACTTT | CASSQPQGAVGNSPLHF
TRBJ1-5 | TRBV30 | - | - | TGTGCCTGGAGTGTACGTGGCAGTCACCCGAGCAATCAGCCCCAGCATTTT | CAWSVRGSHPSNQPQHF
TRBJ1-2 | TRBV24-1 | - | - | TGTGCCACCAGTGACTCCAACAGGGCGCATGGCTACACCTTC | CATSDSNRAHGYTF
TRBJ1-1 | TRBV18 | - | TRBD1 | TGTGCCAGCTCACCCCAAGGACAGGGTGACGGAGCTTTCTTT | CASSPQGQGDGAFF
TRBJ2-3 | TRBV6-5 | - | - | TGTGCCAGCAGGAGCTGGAAGCGGACCACAGATACGCAGTATTTT | CASRSWKRTTDTQYF
TRBJ1-3 | TRBV19 | - | TRBD1 | TGTGCCAGTATCGGGGAGGGGGCAAGTGGAAACACCATATATTTT | CASIGEGASGNTIYF
TRBJ1-2 | TRBV16 | - | - | TGTGCCAGCAGCCAATCAGGTCAGGGCTACACCTTC | CASSQSGQGYTF
TRBJ1-1 | TRBV19 | - | - | TGTGCCACTACCCCCGGGCAGGGAAGGGGTAGCACTGAAGCTTTCTTT | CATTPGQGRGSTEAFF
TRBJ1-5 | TRBV4-2 | - | TRBD1 | TGTGCCAGCGGGAAAGGACAGGGAGGGCAGCCCCAGCATTTT | CASGKGQGGQPQHF
TRBJ1-2 | TRBV19 | - | - | TGTGCCAGTAAGTCCCAGGGTGCGAATGGCTACACCTTC | CASKSQGANGYTF
TRBJ1-2 | TRBV18 | - | - | TGTGCCAGCTCACCAAGTGCGGGACATGGCTACACCTTC | CASSPSAGHGYTF
TRBJ2-7 | TRBV27 | - | - | TGTGCCAGCAGTTTGGGGCGGTTGGCCTACGAGCAGTACTTC | CASSLGRLAYEQYF
TRBJ2-2 | TRBV3-1/TRBV3-2 | - | TRBD1 | TGTGCCAGCAGCTCGGGACAGGGGACCACCGGGGAGCTGTTTTTT | CASSSGQGTTGELFF
TRBJ2-5 | TRBV7-5 | - | - | TGTGTCAGAAGCTTAGTGGGCCGGACAGGGGGAATTAAAGAGACCCAGTACTTC | CVRSLVGRTGGIKETQYF